This TCR beta chain was sequenced for a study of cytomegalovirus exposure and HLA in healthy donors. To note about this clone: The antigen remains unidentified.

The study's findings and limits: Across donors, most TCRs were seen rarely, yet some public ones were widespread.

This PCR relied on a set of 60 Vbeta primers and 13 Jbeta primers. Assay used: immunoSEQ multiplex PCR; TCRdb lists only in-frame clones, some missing. The sample includes 35,000 to 45,000 clones, around 69% seen only once; the top ten take about 3.2%. CDR1 is SNHLY, CDR2 FYNNEI, per germline. The CDR3 length is 15 residues. The J segment lost 4 bases and the V segment lost 5 bases, leaving 9 bases of the junction unmatched. Sequencing was performed on PBMCs. This chain joins TRBV2 and TRBJ2-7; TRBD1 matches 9 bases. The clonotype was recovered from a woman younger than 45 in good health and CMV-seronegative. The CDR3 region is CASSRTGDVPYEQYF. Written as DNA, the CDR3 is TGTGCCAGCAGTCGGACAGGGGACGTCCCTTACGAGCAGTACTTC.